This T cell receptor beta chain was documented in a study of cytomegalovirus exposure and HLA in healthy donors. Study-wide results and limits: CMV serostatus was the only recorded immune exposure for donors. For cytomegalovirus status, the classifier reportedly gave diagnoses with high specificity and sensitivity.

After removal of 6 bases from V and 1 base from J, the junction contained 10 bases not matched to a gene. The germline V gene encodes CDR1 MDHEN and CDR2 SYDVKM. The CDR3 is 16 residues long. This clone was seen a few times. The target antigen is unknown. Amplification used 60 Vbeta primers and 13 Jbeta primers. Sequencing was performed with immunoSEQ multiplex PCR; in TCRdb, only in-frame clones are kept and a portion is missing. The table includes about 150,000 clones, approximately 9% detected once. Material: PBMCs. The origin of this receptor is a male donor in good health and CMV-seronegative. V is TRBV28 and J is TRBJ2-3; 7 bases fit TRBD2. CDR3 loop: CASSSPWAGGTDTQYF. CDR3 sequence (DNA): TGTGCCAGCAGCTCCCCCTGGGCGGGGGGCACAGATACGCAGTATTTT.